The table lists the clone carrying this T cell receptor (beta chain) with a few counts. No antigen is known for it. Germline V gives CDR1 SGHAT, CDR2 FQNNGV. V lost 5 bases and J lost 3, with 11 bases in between. The CDR3 is 14 residues long. The sample originates from a study of shared clonotypes between healthy human individuals. Regarding the study as a whole: Limited genetic and exposure-history diversity came from having few donors.

An assay was performed, and its level was deep. Profiled with immunoSEQ multiplex PCR; TCRdb holds only in-frame clones, not every one. In the table there are roughly 2.2 million clones, 85% to 95% of which are singletons. This chain links TRBV11-2 with TRBJ1-5; D perhaps matches TRBD1 (5 bases). This TCR derives from a man aged 18 to 30 in good health. Some clones in this sample may be carry-over from other donors' samples. Sequencing was carried out using naive CD4+ T cells from PBMCs. The subset here: CD45RA+ positively selected. The CDR3 region is CASSQDTFNQPQHF. CDR3 nucleotide sequence: TGTGCCAGCAGCCAGGACACGTTCAATCAGCCCCAGCATTTT. The full variable domain, its missing parts supplied by reference TRBV11-2 and TRBJ1-5, is EAGVAQSPRYKIIEKRQSVAFWCNPISGHATLYWYQQILGQGPKLLIQFQNNGVVDDSQLPKDRFSAERLKGVDSTLKIQPAKLEDSAVYLCASSQDTFNQPQHFGDGTRLSIL.